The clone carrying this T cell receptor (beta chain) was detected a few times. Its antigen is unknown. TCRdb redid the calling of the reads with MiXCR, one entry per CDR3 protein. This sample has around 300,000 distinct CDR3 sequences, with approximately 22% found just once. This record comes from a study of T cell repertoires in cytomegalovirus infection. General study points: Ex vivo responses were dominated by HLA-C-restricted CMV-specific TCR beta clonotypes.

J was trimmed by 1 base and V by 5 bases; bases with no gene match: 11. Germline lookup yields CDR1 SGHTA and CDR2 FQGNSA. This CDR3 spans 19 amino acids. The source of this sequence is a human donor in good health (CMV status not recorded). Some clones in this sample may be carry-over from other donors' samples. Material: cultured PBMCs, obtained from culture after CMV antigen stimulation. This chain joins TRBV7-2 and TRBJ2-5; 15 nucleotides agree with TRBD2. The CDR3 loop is CASSLWTSGGGGFQETQYF. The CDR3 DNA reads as TGTGCCAGCAGCCTTTGGACTAGCGGGGGGGGGGGCTTCCAAGAGACCCAGTACTTC.